The rows below give T cell receptor beta chains drawn from one sample of a study of blood T cell repertoires in COVID-19. Sequencing was performed with immunoSEQ multiplex PCR; in TCRdb, only in-frame clones are kept and a portion is missing. This table holds tens of thousands of clones, about 80% found once. Input material: peripheral blood. The receptor set was obtained from a human donor in a cohort sampled during active COVID-19. Each CDR3 is given without its conserved first and last residue. The D gene is left open where the match is weak. Clone size is shown for a subset of rows, as once, few, many or a class of expanded clone.

D gene | clone size | V gene | CDR3 length | CDR3 protein
. | . | TRBV7-2 | 13 | ASSLGQTYQETQY
. | . | TRBV27 | 10 | ASRPDAGGYT
TRBD1 | few | TRBV19 | 12 | ASSWDRPNQPQH
TRBD1 | . | TRBV7-9 | 13 | ASSSTGVTNTEAF
. | . | TRBV5-1 | 14 | ASRRQGGSYNSPLH
TRBD2 | . | TRBV7-6 | 13 | ASSQGLAGTDTQY
. | . | TRBV3-1/TRBV3-2 | 13 | ASSPLGGNDEKLF
. | once | TRBV5-1 | 13 | ASSLKRTSYNEQF
TRBD2 | . | TRBV29-1 | 12 | SVDFSTSGETQY
. | once | TRBV19 | 12 | ASRFLTGSSPLH
TRBD2 | . | TRBV29-1 | 11 | SGGGRAGETQY
. | . | TRBV5-3 | 13 | ARSPETGTGTEAF
. | . | TRBV29-1 | 12 | SVTGAGAGNTIY
. | . | TRBV18 | 14 | ASSPPRDTLRTEAF
TRBD2 | . | TRBV15 | 14 | ATSERLAGDQETQY
TRBD2 | . | TRBV11-2 | 13 | ASSSLAGGQETQY
. | . | TRBV6-5 | 10 | ASRVERTPLH
. | . | TRBV4-2 | 14 | ASSQIPGLATDTQY
. | . | TRBV12-3/TRBV12-4 | 11 | ASKQASNYGYT
TRBD2 | . | TRBV3-1/TRBV3-2 | 11 | ASSQVLAGGLY
TRBD2 | . | TRBV5-1 | 12 | ASSFGGDYNEQF
. | few | TRBV7-2 | 11 | ASSKQGNQPQH
. | . | TRBV5-1 | 14 | ASRVVLGDRSEKLF
TRBD2 | . | TRBV19 | 12 | ASSSGGAPDTQY
. | . | TRBV4-3 | 14 | ASSQDPAAPMEKLF
. | . | TRBV11-3 | 9 | ASSLISEAF
. | . | TRBV19 | 12 | ASSKGLANYGYT
TRBD1 | . | TRBV4-3 | 12 | ASSQGTGYNEQF
. | . | TRBV4-3 | 12 | ASSQDGEGTEAF
. | . | TRBV7-9 | 13 | ASSSKGGRYNEQF
. | . | TRBV7-2 | 16 | ASSLNTFTGFPPNEQF
TRBD2 | . | TRBV6-4 | 12 | ARELAGVGETQY